This T cell receptor (beta chain) comes out of a study of blood T cell repertoires in COVID-19. Study details: COVID-19 samples, acute and convalescent, were from the United States, Italy and Spain.

V dropped 6 bases and J dropped 4 bases, with 15 bases sitting between them. The CDR3 is made up of 14 amino acids. Germline lookup yields CDR1 MNHNY and CDR2 SVGAGI (reference sequence). Libraries were prepared by immunoSEQ multiplex PCR; TCRdb keeps only in-frame clonotypes and omits some of them. The sample has some 140,000 clones; just under 85% are singletons. The receptor was isolated from an older woman with acute or convalescent COVID-19. The rearrangement uses TRBV6-6 and TRBJ1-2, with unresolved D. Sequenced input: peripheral blood. The CDR3 region is CASREALASYGYTF. The CDR3 nucleotides are TGTGCCAGCAGGGAGGCCTTGGCCAGCTATGGCTACACCTTC.